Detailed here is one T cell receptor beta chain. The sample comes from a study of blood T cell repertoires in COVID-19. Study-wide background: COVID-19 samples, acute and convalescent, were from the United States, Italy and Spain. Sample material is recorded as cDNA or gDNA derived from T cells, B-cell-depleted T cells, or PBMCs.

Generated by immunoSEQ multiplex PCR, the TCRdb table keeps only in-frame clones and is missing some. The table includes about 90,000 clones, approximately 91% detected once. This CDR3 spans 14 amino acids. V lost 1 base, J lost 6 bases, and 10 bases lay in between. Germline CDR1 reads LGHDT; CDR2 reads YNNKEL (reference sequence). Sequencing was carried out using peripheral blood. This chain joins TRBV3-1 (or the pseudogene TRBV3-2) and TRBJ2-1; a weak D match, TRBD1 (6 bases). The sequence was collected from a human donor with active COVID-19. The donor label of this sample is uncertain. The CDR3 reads CASSQAQGPNEQFF. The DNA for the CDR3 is TGTGCCAGCAGCCAAGCTCAGGGGCCCAATGAGCAGTTCTTC.